The 24 T cell receptor beta chains presented below share a single source sample, sequenced in a study of shared clonotypes between healthy human individuals. Assay: immunoSEQ multiplex PCR; the TCRdb copy retains only in-frame clones and omits some. Altogether 2 million to 2.5 million clones are present, 93% being singletons, with the ten largest covering around 0.37%. The sample consisted of naive CD4+ T cells from PBMCs. Sample subset: CD45RA+ positively selected. Every receptor here comes from a man aged 18 to 35 in good health. Some clones in this sample may be carry-over from other donors' samples.

V is TRBV7-3 and J is TRBJ2-3, with TRBD1 as a possible D gene (5 bases). The CDR3 is 14 amino acids. The V end was cut by 2 bases, the J end by 2 bases, with 8 bases between. Germline lookup yields CDR1 SGHTA and CDR2 FQGTGA. The chain's CDR3 is CASSLETDTDTQYF. In DNA, the CDR3 is TGTGCCAGCAGCTTAGAGACAGACACAGATACGCAGTATTTT.

CDR3: CASSSPLGGVSEAFF. The CDR3 nucleotides are TGTGCCAGCAGTTCCCCCCTCGGGGGGGTTTCTGAAGCTTTCTTT. This chain connects TRBV27 to TRBJ1-1; weak D call: TRBD1 (5 bases). This CDR3 spans 15 amino acids. CDR1 MNHEY and CDR2 SMNVEV come from the germline V gene (reference sequence). The V and J ends lost 4 bases and 6 bases respectively, with 18 bases between them.

V usage is TRBV30 and J usage is TRBJ1-4, with D possibly matching TRBD1 (5 bases). The V end lost 8 bases, the J end lost 4 bases, and 20 bases lay between the germline ends. CDR3 length: 15 residues. Germline-derived CDR1 and CDR2 are GTSNPN and SVGIG (reference sequence). The CDR3 loop is CALGSAGLRNEKLFF. CDR3 DNA sequence: TGTGCCCTTGGTAGCGCGGGACTGCGTAATGAAAAACTGTTTTTT. The full variable domain, rest sourced from reference TRBV30 and TRBJ1-4, is SQTIHQWPATLVQPVGSPLSLECTVEGTSNPNLYWYRQAAGRGLQLLFYSVGIGQISSEVPQNLSASRPQDRQFILSSKKLLLSDSGFYLCALGSAGLRNEKLFFGSGTQLSVL.

V usage is TRBV5-1 and J usage is TRBJ2-7; 8 bases match TRBD1. V trimming: 4 bases; J trimming: 6 bases; junction bases outside the gene matches: 9. Germline values: CDR1 SGHRS, CDR2 YFSETQ. CDR3 length: 14 amino acids. CDR3 region: CASSKQGEGGEQYF. The DNA of the CDR3 is TGCGCCAGCAGCAAACAGGGGGAAGGGGGCGAGCAGTACTTC.

The chain has TRBV27 and TRBJ2-7; D possibly corresponds to TRBD2 (5 bases). The CDR3 consists of 12 residues. Per the germline V gene, CDR1 is MNHEY and CDR2 is SMNVEV (reference sequence). V lost 3 bases to trimming and J lost 7 bases, with 10 bases between them. This CDR3 reads CASSFLGREQYF. The CDR3 nucleotides read TGTGCCAGCAGTTTTTTAGGGAGAGAGCAGTACTTC.

V usage is TRBV6-1 and J usage is TRBJ2-5; D gene ambiguous. CDR1 MNHNS and CDR2 SASEGT come from the germline V gene. The V end was cut by 2 bases, the J end by 5 bases, with 15 bases between. The CDR3 spans 15 residues. In DNA form, the CDR3 reads TGTGCCAGCAGTGAAAACACCGCTCTATCCGAGACCCAGTACTTC. Amino acids: CASSENTALSETQYF.

For the CDR3, the DNA is TGTGCCAGCAGCTTAGCTGTGTCGGGGTCGGACACTGAAGCTTTCTTT. Encoded protein: CASSLAVSGSDTEAFF. J is TRBJ1-1 and V is TRBV7-9; D uncertain. The V and J ends lost 0 bases and 3 bases respectively, with 14 bases between them. Germline CDR1 and CDR2: SEHNR and FQNEAQ (reference sequence). CDR3 size: 16 residues.

V gene TRBV29-1 combines with J gene TRBJ1-1; D remains unclear. CDR1 is SQVTM, CDR2 ANQGSEA, per germline. This CDR3 is 13 amino acids long. V was cut by 4 bases and J by 11 bases, with 20 bases left in between. Written as DNA, the CDR3 is TGCAGCGTTGTATGGTGGGTAGGAGATAGGGCTTTCTTT. Residues: CSVVWWVGDRAFF. Combining the CDR3 with reference TRBV29-1 and TRBJ1-1 gives the whole variable domain SAVISQKPSRDICQRGTSLTIQCQVDSQVTMMFWYRQQPGQSLTLIATANQGSEATYESGFVIDKFPISRPNLTFSTLTVSNMSPEDSSIYLCSVVWWVGDRAFFGQGTRLTVV.

DNA of the CDR3: TGTGCCAGCAGTTACGGCATTACCGATGAGCAGTTCTTC. Protein: CASSYGITDEQFF. The rearrangement joins TRBV6-5 to TRBJ2-1, with D hard to call. Per germline, CDR1 MNHEY and CDR2 SVGAGI. The V gene lost 2 bases and the J gene lost 8 bases, with 10 bases spanning the gap. CDR3 length: 13 residues.

The rearrangement links TRBV5-1 to TRBJ2-2; 13 bases fit TRBD2. The CDR3 loop spans 17 amino acids. Trimming at V came to 2 bases and at J to 4 bases, leaving 5 bases not matched to a gene. Germline loops: CDR1 SGHRS, CDR2 YFSETQ. CDR3 region: CASSLLAGGRSTGELFF. The DNA for the CDR3 is TGCGCCAGCAGCTTACTAGCGGGAGGGCGGAGCACCGGGGAGCTGTTTTTT.

This sequence joins TRBV25-1 and TRBJ2-3; D perhaps matches TRBD1 (5 bases). Between the trimmed V and J ends, which lost 6 bases and 7 bases, there was a span of 17 bases. Per germline, CDR1 MGHDK and CDR2 SYGVNS. The CDR3 has 14 amino acids. DNA for the CDR3: TGTGCCAGCAGCTGGGCAGGGTCCTATTATACGCAGTATTTT. This codes for CASSWAGSYYTQYF.

The rearrangement links TRBV10-3 to TRBJ2-1; no definite D call. The CDR3 totals 13 residues. Trimming took 10 bases from V and 2 from J, leaving 12 bases between them. Germline CDR1 and CDR2: ENHRY and SYGVKD. The CDR3 DNA reads as TGTGCCACCTCACCCGGACCCTACAATGAGCAGTTCTTC. It codes for CATSPGPYNEQFF.

This chain joins TRBV11-3 and TRBJ2-7; possibly TRBD2 for D (5 bases). Germline V CDR1 and CDR2: SGHNT, YENEEA. The CDR3 has 13 residues. Deletions cut 3 bases from V and 5 bases from J, with 11 bases between. The CDR3 bases are TGTGCCAGCAGCTTGGAGGTCGATCACGAGCAGTACTTC. As protein: CASSLEVDHEQYF.

Notes on this clone: Other DNA sequences in this specimen translate into the identical CDR3. The chain links TRBV5-1 to TRBJ2-3; D is unresolved. CDR1 SGHRS and CDR2 YFSETQ come from the germline V gene. V lost 0 bases to trimming and J lost 4 bases, with 3 bases between them. CDR3 length equals 12 residues. The CDR3 reads CASSLESDTQYF. The CDR3 DNA is TGCGCCAGCAGCTTGGAATCAGATACGCAGTATTTT.

This clone was counted a few times. The chain uses TRBV6-1 and TRBJ2-4; 9 positions match TRBD1. V was clipped by 7 bases and J by 0 bases; unmatched bases: 1. This CDR3 spans 14 amino acids. Germline V gene lookup returns CDR1 MNHNS and CDR2 SASEGT. CDR3: CASKDRGAKNIQYF. CDR3 coding DNA: TGTGCCAGCAAGGACAGGGGAGCCAAAAACATTCAGTACTTC.

DNA of the CDR3: TGTGCCAGCTCACCCGGGACTGTTTTGAACACTGAAGCTTTCTTT. Translating gives CASSPGTVLNTEAFF. The chain joins TRBV18 to TRBJ1-1; D is possibly TRBD1 (5 bases). Germline V gene sequence: CDR1 KGHSH, CDR2 LQKENI. CDR3 size: 15 residues. Trimming took 3 bases from V and 0 from J, leaving 11 bases between them.

This clone was counted a single time. The rearrangement links TRBV5-6 to TRBJ1-5; 8 bases line up with TRBD1. The CDR3 runs 15 residues. Germline V gene data show CDR1 as SGHDT and CDR2 as YYEEEE. The junction had 2 bases not matched to a gene; V was cut back by 1 base and J by 2 bases. CDR3 amino acids: CASSLWGQGNQPQHF. In DNA, the CDR3 is TGTGCCAGCAGCTTGTGGGGACAGGGCAATCAGCCCCAGCATTTT.

The table lists this clone with a count of one. The V and J genes are TRBV28 and TRBJ1-3, with a weak D call TRBD1 (5 bases). Trimming cost V 7 bases and J 14 bases, with 24 bases left between them. The length of the CDR3 is 14 residues. Looked up from germline, CDR1 is MDHEN and CDR2 is SYDVKM. CDR3 residues: CASTAAGLIKWVYF. CDR3 coding DNA: TGTGCCAGCACCGCGGCGGGACTCATCAAATGGGTATATTTT.

The V and J genes are TRBV7-3 and TRBJ2-7; 9 bases are shared with TRBD1. This CDR3 spans 14 amino acids. V shed 5 bases, J shed 6 bases, and the junction held 8 bases outside the gene matches. Germline values: CDR1 SGHTA, CDR2 FQGTGA. This CDR3 is CASSQQGARSEQYF. The CDR3 DNA reads as TGTGCCAGCAGCCAACAGGGGGCTCGGAGCGAGCAGTACTTC.

The chain uses TRBV27 and TRBJ1-1, with 7 bases aligning to TRBD1. Germline CDR1 MNHEY, CDR2 SMNVEV (reference sequence). The CDR3 is 15 residues long. J gave up 4 bases and V 6 bases, and 11 bases lay outside the gene matches. CDR3 DNA: TGTGCCAGCAGGCCGCTACAGGGGATGATCACTGAAGCTTTCTTT. This gives the protein CASRPLQGMITEAFF.

V and J are TRBV29-1 and TRBJ1-1; D is uncertain. CDR3 length: 14 residues. V lost 4 bases and J 0 bases, leaving 12 bases between the germline ends. Germline lookup yields CDR1 SQVTM and CDR2 ANQGSEA. The DNA for the CDR3 is TGCAGCGTTGGGGAGGGCTCAATGAACACTGAAGCTTTCTTT. Its translation: CSVGEGSMNTEAFF.

The V gene is TRBV14, the J gene TRBJ1-4; no clear D gene. This CDR3 is 11 amino acids long. The germline V and J ends were trimmed by 4 bases and 11 bases, with 8 bases remaining between them. CDR1 SGHDN and CDR2 FVKESK come from the germline V gene. The chain's CDR3 is CASSRGGKLFF. DNA of the CDR3: TGTGCCAGCAGCCGTGGAGGGAAACTGTTTTTT.

The chain has TRBV20-1 and TRBJ1-2, with TRBD1 matching over 10 bases. The CDR3 consists of 11 residues. CDR1 is DFQATT and CDR2 is SNEGSKA in the germline V gene (reference sequence). The CDR3 sequence is CISRDRGGYTF. The CDR3 DNA follows: TGCATCTCAAGGGACAGGGGTGGCTACACCTTC.

The chain has TRBV27 and TRBJ2-1; 14 nucleotides line up with TRBD2. This CDR3 spans 17 amino acids. Germline values: CDR1 MNHEY, CDR2 SMNVEV (reference sequence). J gave up 2 bases and V 7 bases, and 7 bases lay outside the gene matches. In DNA, the CDR3 is TGTGCCAGCACCCCGACTAGCGGGAGGGCCCCCTACAATGAGCAGTTCTTC. Translating it yields CASTPTSGRAPYNEQFF.